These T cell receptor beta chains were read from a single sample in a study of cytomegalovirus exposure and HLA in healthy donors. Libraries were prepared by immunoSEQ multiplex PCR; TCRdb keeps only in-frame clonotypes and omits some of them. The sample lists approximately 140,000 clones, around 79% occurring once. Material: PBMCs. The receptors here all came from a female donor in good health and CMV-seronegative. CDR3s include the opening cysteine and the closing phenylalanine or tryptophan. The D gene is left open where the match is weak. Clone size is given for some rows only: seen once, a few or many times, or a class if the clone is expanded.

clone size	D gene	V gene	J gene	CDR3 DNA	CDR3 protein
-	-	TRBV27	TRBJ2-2	TGTGCCAGCAGCTTCCTCAGGGGTACCGGGGAGCTGTTTTTT	CASSFLRGTGELFF
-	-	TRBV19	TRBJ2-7	TGTGCCAGTAGTATCAGCCAGGGCTACGAGCAGTACTTC	CASSISQGYEQYF
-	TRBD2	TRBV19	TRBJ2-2	TGTGCCAGTAGAGGTTCCGGGACTAGAAAAACCGGGGAGCTGTTTTTT	CASRGSGTRKTGELFF
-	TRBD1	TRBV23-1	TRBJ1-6	TGCGCCAGCAGTCAATCTGCAGGGGGCGATTCACCCCTCCACTTT	CASSQSAGGDSPLHF
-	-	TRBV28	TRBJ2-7	TGTGCCAGCAGATTGCCAGGGTCCGGTGAGCAGTACTTC	CASRLPGSGEQYF
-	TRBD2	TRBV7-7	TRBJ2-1	TGTGCTAGCAGCTTAGTTGGCGGGAGGGAGCAGTTCTTC	CASSLVGGREQFF
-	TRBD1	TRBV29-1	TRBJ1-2	TGCAGCGTTGAGGATCGGGTAGGACAGGGGAGGGGCTACACCTTC	CSVEDRVGQGRGYTF
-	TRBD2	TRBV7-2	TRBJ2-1	TGTGCCAGCAGGTGGGAGGGCTTTGTCAATGAGCAGTTCTTC	CASRWEGFVNEQFF
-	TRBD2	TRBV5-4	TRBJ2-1	TGTGCCAGCAGCCCCCCCCTAGCGGGGGTGGGTGAGCAGTTCTTC	CASSPPLAGVGEQFF
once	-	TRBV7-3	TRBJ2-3	TGTGCCAGCAGCGCCGATCCAGGGTACGGAGATACGCAGTATTTT	CASSADPGYGDTQYF